The sequence of this TCR beta chain was determined in a study of shared clonotypes between healthy human individuals. General study results and limits: Though the depth was large, rarefaction showed that sorted-subset sequencing was incomplete.

The CDR3 is made up of 15 amino acids. Per the germline V gene, CDR1 is MNHEY and CDR2 is SVGAGI. V was pared by 6 bases and J by 2 bases, with 17 bases between. Notes on this clone: Antigen unknown.

Genomic DNA (from each subset) was split evenly across several immunoSEQ plates. TCRdb's table, derived via immunoSEQ multiplex PCR, lists solely in-frame clones and lacks some. In the table there are 90,000 to 120,000 clones, about 66% of which are singletons. This chain joins TRBV6-5 and TRBJ2-7, with no clear D. This clonotype was obtained from a woman aged 25 to 39 in good health. The sequencing sample was made of memory CD8+ T cells sorted from blood. As to subset: CD45RO+ cells pooled with CCR7-negative TemRA cells. The DNA of the CDR3 is TGTGCCAGCAGATCCTTCACCGATTCAACCTACGAGCAGTACTTC. It translates to CASRSFTDSTYEQYF.